This T cell receptor beta chain was identified during a study of molecular identifiers for immune sequencing clone quantification. Each library that profiled naive CD8 cells came from around 18,000 to 910,000 sorted cells with 10%, 30% or 50% RNA. Concerning this clonotype itself: Its antigen is currently unknown.

Study outcomes and limitations: Highly expanded clones may be undercounted when identical TCR molecules share barcodes.

Germline lookup yields CDR1 MGHRA and CDR2 YSYEKL. The CDR3 covers 15 residues. With 0 bases clipped from V and 10 bases from J, the junction kept 7 bases outside the gene matches. TCRdb re-called the PCR reads with MiXCR, one entry per CDR3 protein. This table holds a few hundred thousand distinct CDR3 sequences, roughly a quarter found once. The chain has TRBV4-1 and TRBJ2-3, with 10 bases matching TRBD2. The sequence was collected from a human donor in good health. Some libraries in this study had Jurkat cell RNA spiked in. The material sequenced was naive CD8+ T cells from blood, with Jurkat cell RNA spiked in. The subset denotes: FACS-sorted CD8+CD4-CCR7+CD45RA+ naive T cells. This CDR3 is CASSQDGASGSSQYF. The CDR3 DNA reads as TGCGCCAGCAGCCAAGATGGGGCTAGCGGGAGTTCGCAGTATTTT.